The entry below gives a single T cell receptor beta chain sequence along with its context. This specimen comes from a study of blood T cells in healthy people across ages. Those donating, healthy Caucasian individuals from Russia, were aged about 6 to 95. No fewer than 6 micrograms of total RNA were isolated from every sample. This CDR3 region has 15 residues. Germline values: CDR1 LNHDA, CDR2 SQIVND (reference sequence). The V end lost 3 bases, the J end lost 0 bases, and 9 bases lay between the germline ends. With a J-beta primer mix and a sample-barcoded 5' primer, a second PCR ran about 7 to 12 cycles. Through a template-switch adaptor with 12 random nucleotides, each cDNA molecule received a tag. TCRdb reprocessed the 5' RACE reads with MiXCR, giving one entry per CDR3 protein. The sample yields about 900,000 distinct CDR3 sequences, roughly 52% seen once.

This chain joins TRBV19 and TRBJ2-1, with D tentatively TRBD1 (5 bases). The sequenced sample was blood. This sequence originates from a young man in good health. CDR3 loop: CASSIGHSSYNEQFF. Written as DNA, the CDR3 is TGTGCCAGTAGTATCGGACATAGCTCCTACAATGAGCAGTTCTTC.